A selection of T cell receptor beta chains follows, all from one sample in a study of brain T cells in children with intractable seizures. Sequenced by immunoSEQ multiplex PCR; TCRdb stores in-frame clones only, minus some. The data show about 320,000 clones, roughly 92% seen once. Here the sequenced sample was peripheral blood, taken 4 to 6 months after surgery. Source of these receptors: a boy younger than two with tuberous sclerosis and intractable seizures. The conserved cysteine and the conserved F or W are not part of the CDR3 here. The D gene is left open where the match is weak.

CDR3: ASSLGQGEADTQY; V: TRBV5-6; D: TRBD1; J: TRBJ2-3
CDR3: ASSTSGRFNEQF; V: TRBV10-1; D: TRBD2; J: TRBJ2-1
CDR3: ASSPRTGSYEQY; V: TRBV6-5; D: .; J: TRBJ2-7
CDR3: ASSIPLAYSYNEQF; V: TRBV19; D: .; J: TRBJ2-1
CDR3: SVEVSGGFYEQY; V: TRBV29-1; D: TRBD2; J: TRBJ2-7
CDR3: ASSYSGRPYEQY; V: TRBV6-5; D: .; J: TRBJ2-7
CDR3: ASSVGAGTQETQY; V: TRBV9; D: .; J: TRBJ2-5
CDR3: AVAEGGYTDTQY; V: TRBV27; D: .; J: TRBJ2-3
CDR3: ASSYSSPPISHGYT; V: TRBV6-6; D: .; J: TRBJ1-2
CDR3: ASSLGLAGEGCTDTQY; V: TRBV12-1; D: .; J: TRBJ2-3
CDR3: ASSPQSYGYT; V: TRBV12-3/TRBV12-4; D: .; J: TRBJ1-2
CDR3: AISETANYGYT; V: TRBV10-3; D: .; J: TRBJ1-2
CDR3: ASSTGDRAADTQY; V: TRBV19; D: .; J: TRBJ2-3
CDR3: ASSLSFIGYGYT; V: TRBV27; D: .; J: TRBJ1-2
CDR3: ASSLREGGDTEAF; V: TRBV7-6; D: .; J: TRBJ1-1
CDR3: ASSLGGSSNQPQH; V: TRBV4-1; D: .; J: TRBJ1-5
CDR3: ASSQDEREYYNEQF; V: TRBV4-1; D: TRBD2; J: TRBJ2-1
CDR3: AWRLGHLTEAF; V: TRBV30; D: .; J: TRBJ1-1
CDR3: SASGRGSYEQY; V: TRBV20-1; D: TRBD2; J: TRBJ2-7
CDR3: ASSIDLVTDTQY; V: TRBV19; D: .; J: TRBJ2-3
CDR3: ASSLDRGEAF; V: TRBV11-2; D: .; J: TRBJ1-1
CDR3: ASSEGRSASTDTQY; V: TRBV6-1; D: .; J: TRBJ2-3
CDR3: ASRNYQGDT; V: TRBV5-6; D: .; J: TRBJ1-2
CDR3: ASGSLDTQY; V: TRBV12-5; D: .; J: TRBJ2-3
CDR3: ASSLAGGLDQDTQY; V: TRBV11-2; D: TRBD2; J: TRBJ2-3
CDR3: ASSSLGQFYGYT; V: TRBV27; D: .; J: TRBJ1-2
CDR3: AWNSHSRGDYEQY; V: TRBV30; D: TRBD2; J: TRBJ2-7
CDR3: ASSEAGRGNTEAF; V: TRBV2; D: .; J: TRBJ1-1
CDR3: ASSDTANTEAF; V: TRBV19; D: .; J: TRBJ1-1
CDR3: ASSYSYEQY; V: TRBV12-3/TRBV12-4; D: .; J: TRBJ2-7
CDR3: ASSYAGRYEQY; V: TRBV7-2; D: .; J: TRBJ2-7
CDR3: ASSLGQMNTEAF; V: TRBV27; D: TRBD1; J: TRBJ1-1
CDR3: ATGRTETQY; V: TRBV7-3; D: .; J: TRBJ2-5
CDR3: ASRDPGRPYEQY; V: TRBV7-9; D: .; J: TRBJ2-7
CDR3: ASSSDRYDYGYT; V: TRBV18; D: .; J: TRBJ1-2
CDR3: ASSAVQTGRNYGYT; V: TRBV5-1; D: TRBD1; J: TRBJ1-2
CDR3: ASSPDRDGNTIY; V: TRBV27; D: TRBD1; J: TRBJ1-3